A selection of T cell receptor beta chains follows, all from one sample in a study of blood T cell repertoires in COVID-19. Here immunoSEQ multiplex PCR was the method, and the copy in TCRdb shows in-frame clones only, minus some. The sample includes 330,000 or so clones, about nine tenths of them seen just once. The sequencing input was PBMCs or T cells enriched from blood (not recorded which). The receptors were sampled from a woman under 40 who had been exposed to COVID-19. Both conserved end residues are part of each CDR3. A D gene is named only where the DNA matches it firmly.

>TRBJ2-7|TRBV4-1|-
TGCGCCAGCAGCCAAGACGAAGGAGGGTACGAGCAGTACTTC
CASSQDEGGYEQYF
>TRBJ1-2|TRBV2|-
TGTGCCAGCAGTGCCCCGTCACAGGGTGCGAATGGCTACACCTTC
CASSAPSQGANGYTF
>TRBJ1-5|TRBV28|-
TGTGCCAGCGGCGGGGATCAGCCCCAGCATTTT
CASGGDQPQHF
>TRBJ2-1|TRBV2|-
TGTGCCAGCACCAGGGACTACAATGAGCAGTTCTTC
CASTRDYNEQFF
>TRBJ2-1|TRBV6-5|TRBD2
TGTGCCAGCAGCCCAATAGCGGGGCCCTACAATGAGCAGTTCTTC
CASSPIAGPYNEQFF
>TRBJ1-1|TRBV7-9|-
TGTGCCAGCAGCTTAGGACGGCGGCAGCACACTGAAGCTTTCTTT
CASSLGRRQHTEAFF
>TRBJ2-1|TRBV6-5|TRBD2
TGTGCCAGCAAGGGACTACAGAACAATGAGCAGTTCTTC
CASKGLQNNEQFF
>TRBJ1-1|TRBV6-5|TRBD1
TGTGCCAGCAGTTACCCGACAGGGAGAGCTTTCTTT
CASSYPTGRAFF
>TRBJ2-1|TRBV5-1|TRBD2
TGCGCCAGCAGAGGGCTAGCGGGAGCTGGCGATGAGCAGTTCTTC
CASRGLAGAGDEQFF
>TRBJ2-7|TRBV14|TRBD2
TGTGCCAGCAGCCAAGGGGGGGGGACTCCCTCCTACGAGCAGTACTTC
CASSQGGGTPSYEQYF